This section outlines one T cell receptor (beta chain) sequence together with its context. What it recognizes is unknown. Naive-designated CD8 cells lacked CD45RO, were positively enriched for CCR7, and omitted terminally differentiated effector memory CD45RA+ cells. The CDR3 runs 13 residues. V was clipped by 6 bases and J by 11 bases, with 19 bases between them. The V gene's germline CDR1 is MDHEN and CDR2 SYDVKM. This sample is part of a study of shared clonotypes between healthy human individuals. Looking at the study overall: Three plates were used per donor for CD4 naive, three for CD4 memory, two for CD8 naive and one for CD8 memory.

Study results and limitations: With a few donors compared, 4% to 5.5% of naive CD4 clonotypes were shared. Among donors, the sharing of clonotypes was expected to be influenced by sequencing depth.

The authors ran the assay at deep level. Method: immunoSEQ multiplex PCR; TCRdb's copy keeps in-frame clones and lacks some. The table lists about 2 million clones, about 95% of them singletons. The chain joins TRBV28 to TRBJ1-1; no clear D. Sequences were obtained from naive CD8+ T cells sorted from blood. The sequence came from a man in his late teens or twenties in good health. CDR3 sequence: CASRNELSAGAFF. DNA of the CDR3: TGTGCCAGCAGAAACGAGCTCTCCGCCGGGGCTTTCTTT.